These 25 T cell receptor beta chains share one sample of origin, sequenced in a study of cytomegalovirus exposure and HLA in healthy donors. With 60 Vbeta and 13 Jbeta primers, the PCR was carried out. Clones were read by immunoSEQ multiplex PCR, and TCRdb kept only the in-frame ones, dropping some. Altogether some 130,000 clones are present, roughly four fifths being singletons, with the ten largest covering approximately 2%. The source material was PBMCs. All receptors come from a young man in good health and CMV-seronegative.

This rearrangement joins TRBV6-1 to TRBJ2-1; 13 nucleotides align to TRBD2. After removal of 3 bases from V and 9 bases from J, the junction contained 14 bases not matched to a gene. The CDR3 runs 18 residues. Per germline, CDR1 MNHNS and CDR2 SASEGT. CDR3 loop: CASSDHQSLAGGRLEQFF. CDR3 bases: TGTGCCAGCAGTGACCACCAATCACTAGCGGGAGGGCGCCTTGAGCAGTTCTTC.

The rearrangement uses TRBV27 and TRBJ2-2; possibly TRBD2 for D (6 bases). Per germline, CDR1 MNHEY and CDR2 SMNVEV (reference sequence). The ends were cut back, 6 bases at V and 5 bases at J, with 10 bases in the middle. This CDR3 region has 13 residues. CDR3 amino acids: CASRTGETGELFF. CDR3 sequence (DNA): TGTGCCAGCAGAACGGGAGAAACCGGGGAGCTGTTTTTT.

This rearrangement joins TRBV11-1 to TRBJ2-1; 13 bases are shared with TRBD2. The length of the CDR3 is 14 residues. After removal of 9 bases from V and 9 bases from J, the junction contained 8 bases not matched to a gene. The germline CDR1 and CDR2 sequences are SGHAT and FQDESV (reference sequence). CDR3 sequence (DNA): TGTGCCAGTGGGACTAGCGGGATTGTGAGTGAGCAGTTCTTC. It encodes CASGTSGIVSEQFF.

The chain has TRBV6-1 and TRBJ2-1; maybe TRBD2 (6 bases). The CDR3 is 14 residues long. Per germline, CDR1 MNHNS and CDR2 SASEGT. Trimming removed 0 bases at V and 3 bases at J, with 6 bases between. This CDR3 is CASSEASGYNEQFF. CDR3 coding DNA: TGTGCCAGCAGTGAAGCTAGCGGCTACAATGAGCAGTTCTTC.

The gene calls are TRBV2 and TRBJ2-7; possibly TRBD1 for D (8 bases). Germline assignment: CDR1 SNHLY and CDR2 FYNNEI. V shed 8 bases and J shed 2 bases, with 16 bases lying between them. The CDR3 spans 14 residues. CDR3 coding DNA: TGTGCCAGCGGGGGGGGGACAGGCCCCTACGAGCAGTACTTC. It is translated as CASGGGTGPYEQYF.

The chain is built from TRBV4-1 and TRBJ2-7; 7 nucleotides match TRBD1. V lost 3 bases and J lost 7; bases outside the gene matches: 9. There are 14 residues in the CDR3. Germline CDR1 and CDR2: MGHRA and YSYEKL. The CDR3 reads CASSQDTTGVEQYF. The CDR3, as DNA: TGCGCCAGCAGCCAGGACACAACAGGGGTTGAGCAGTACTTC.

The chain employs TRBV15 and TRBJ2-1; 8 bases line up with TRBD1. Per germline, CDR1 LNHNV and CDR2 YYDKDF (reference sequence). This CDR3 spans 18 amino acids. V trimming: 0 bases; J trimming: 2 bases; junction bases outside the gene matches: 9. CDR3 protein: CATSRDRAGGSTYNEQFF. CDR3 DNA: TGTGCCACCAGCAGAGATAGAGCAGGGGGCTCAACCTACAATGAGCAGTTCTTC. The full variable domain, completed using reference TRBV15 and TRBJ2-1, is DAMVIQNPRYQVTQFGKPVTLSCSQTLNHNVMYWYQQKSSQAPKLLFHYYDKDFNNEADTPDNFQSRRPNTSFCFLDIRSPGLGDTAMYLCATSRDRAGGSTYNEQFFGPGTRLTVL.

CDR3 DNA: TGTGCCTGGAGTCGCGTTCACGGGAGGGAAGAGACCCAGTACTTC. This encodes CAWSRVHGREETQYF. The J gene is TRBJ2-5, the V gene TRBV30; 8 nucleotides line up with TRBD2. Germline CDR1 and CDR2: GTSNPN and SVGIG (reference sequence). This CDR3 is 15 amino acids long. The junction had 8 bases not matched to a gene; V was cut back by 2 bases and J by 3 bases.

The V and J genes are TRBV5-1 and TRBJ2-2; 13 nucleotides match TRBD2. From germline, CDR1 is SGHRS and CDR2 YFSETQ. The CDR3 covers 18 residues. V was clipped by 4 bases and J by 2 bases; unmatched bases: 8. CDR3 protein: CASSLGTSGIINTGELFF. In DNA form, the CDR3 reads TGCGCCAGCAGCCTCGGGACTAGCGGGATAATAAACACCGGGGAGCTGTTTTTT.

The CDR3 sequence is CASSLTRGYSNQPQHF. The CDR3 nucleotides are TGTGCCAGCAGTCTAACCAGGGGGTATAGCAATCAGCCCCAGCATTTT. V gene TRBV2 combines with J gene TRBJ1-5; 7 bases agree with TRBD1. V was pared by 5 bases and J by 0 bases, with 7 bases of the junction left unmatched. Germline V CDR1 and CDR2: SNHLY, FYNNEI. The CDR3 length is 16 residues.

This chain links TRBV2 with TRBJ2-3; 9 positions match TRBD2. The CDR3 is 16 amino acids. V shed 5 bases, J shed 2 bases, and the junction held 8 bases outside the gene matches. Germline CDR1 SNHLY, CDR2 FYNNEI. CDR3 DNA sequence: TGTGCCAGCAGTTCCTTAGCGGGAGTTCCCACAGATACGCAGTATTTT. Its protein is CASSSLAGVPTDTQYF.

The J gene is TRBJ2-5, the V gene TRBV6-1, with 9 positions matching TRBD2. There are 15 residues in the CDR3. The V gene's germline CDR1 is MNHNS and CDR2 SASEGT. V trimming: 4 bases; J trimming: 2 bases; junction bases outside the gene matches: 5. CDR3 DNA sequence: TGTGCCAGCAGTGGCCAGACTAGCGGACAAGAGACCCAGTACTTC. Translated: CASSGQTSGQETQYF.

The chain combines TRBV4-1 with TRBJ2-7; TRBD2 agrees at 10 bases. The CDR3 runs to 16 residues. Trimming took 0 bases from V and 7 from J; bases not matched to a gene: 9. CDR1 and CDR2 from the germline V gene are MGHRA and YSYEKL. CDR3 in DNA: TGCGCCAGCAGCCAAGATAGCGGGAGGCCCCTGGTTGAGCAGTACTTC. It is translated as CASSQDSGRPLVEQYF.

The CDR3 loop is CASSPFAGADYEQYF. The CDR3 DNA follows: TGTGCCAGCAGTCCTTTCGCGGGGGCCGATTACGAGCAGTACTTC. The chain links TRBV6-1 to TRBJ2-7, with D tentatively TRBD2 (7 bases). CDR1 and CDR2 from the germline V gene are MNHNS and SASEGT. V dropped 5 bases and J dropped 4 bases, with 18 bases sitting between them. The CDR3 is 15 residues long.

This clone was recorded only once. This chain uses TRBV18 with TRBJ1-5, with D tentatively TRBD1 (5 bases). Deletions cut 3 bases from V and 5 bases from J, with 11 bases between. Looked up from germline, CDR1 is KGHSH and CDR2 is LQKENI. The CDR3 is made up of 14 amino acids. The CDR3 DNA sequence: TGTGCCAGCTCACCGGGGCAGGAACATCAGCCCCAGCATTTT. Protein: CASSPGQEHQPQHF.

V is TRBV11-2 and J is TRBJ2-7; D is uncertain. The CDR3 extends over 14 amino acids. The V gene lost 2 bases and the J gene lost 0 bases, with 8 bases spanning the gap. Germline V gene data show CDR1 as SGHAT and CDR2 as FQNNGV. CDR3 sequence (DNA): TGTGCCAGCAGCTTAAACCCCTACTCCTACGAGCAGTACTTC. This translates into CASSLNPYSYEQYF.

The V gene is TRBV5-4, the J gene TRBJ2-1; TRBD2 might be the D (5 bases). V lost 0 bases to trimming and J lost 6 bases, with 13 bases between them. The CDR3 spans 15 residues. In germline, CDR1 is SGHNT, CDR2 YYREEE (reference sequence). As DNA, the CDR3 is TGTGCCAGCAGCTTGGTTGTGGGAGCGAGCAATGAGCAGTTCTTC. Its translation is CASSLVVGASNEQFF.

The chain combines TRBV7-2 with TRBJ2-1; possible D gene TRBD2, 5 bases. The CDR3 totals 13 residues. Germline lookup yields CDR1 SGHTA and CDR2 FQGNSA. Between the trimmed V and J ends, which lost 8 bases and 5 bases, there was a span of 13 bases. The CDR3 coding sequence is TGTGCCAGCCGGGGATGGGCGGACAATGAGCAGTTCTTC. Amino acid sequence: CASRGWADNEQFF.

This chain uses TRBV30 with TRBJ2-3; TRBD2 might be the D (5 bases). Trimming shortened V by 8 bases and J by 4 bases, and 16 bases separated the two germline ends. The germline V gene has CDR1 GTSNPN and CDR2 SVGIG (reference sequence). The CDR3 is 13 amino acids. CDR3 protein: CARGRGWPDTQYF. The CDR3 coding sequence is TGTGCCCGTGGGAGAGGCTGGCCAGATACGCAGTATTTT.

The J gene is TRBJ2-1, the V gene TRBV6-5; D may be TRBD1 (6 bases). CDR1 and CDR2 from the germline V gene are MNHEY and SVGAGI. The length of the CDR3 is 14 residues. V dropped 6 bases and J dropped 8 bases, with 17 bases sitting between them. The CDR3 region is CASSHKQGIDEQFF. In nucleotides, the CDR3 is TGTGCCAGCAGCCACAAACAGGGAATTGATGAGCAGTTCTTC.

V gene TRBV5-6 combines with J gene TRBJ2-3, with a weak D call TRBD2 (5 bases). The V end lost 0 bases, the J end lost 3 bases, and 14 bases lay between the germline ends. This CDR3 is built from 16 residues. The V gene's germline CDR1 is SGHDT and CDR2 YYEEEE. The CDR3 region is CASSLEVLSETDTQYF. The CDR3 DNA is TGTGCCAGCAGCTTGGAGGTTCTTAGCGAAACAGATACGCAGTATTTT.

This clone has more than one count but fewer than ten. The chain is built from TRBV2 and TRBJ2-3, with TRBD2 matching 9 bases. The CDR3 totals 17 residues. With V trimmed by 4 bases and J by 1 base, 9 bases remained unmatched. Germline V lookup: CDR1 SNHLY, CDR2 FYNNEI. As DNA, the CDR3 is TGTGCCAGCAGTGGCGGGAGGGCGGGGGCCGGCACAGATACGCAGTATTTT. As protein: CASSGGRAGAGTDTQYF. Full variable domain (remainder filled in from reference TRBV2 and TRBJ2-3): EPEVTQTPSHQVTQMGQEVILRCVPISNHLYFYWYRQILGQKVEFLVSFYNNEISEKSEIFDDQFSVERPDGSNFTLKIRSTKLEDSAMYFCASSGGRAGAGTDTQYFGPGTRLTVL.

With respect to this clone: At one end, the junction sequence differs from germline, possibly due to a read error. The rearrangement joins TRBV7-3 to TRBJ2-1, with 7 bases identical to TRBD2. Germline V CDR1 and CDR2: SGHTA, FQGTGA. The CDR3 has 15 residues. CDR3 sequence reads: CASSLSGSRANGQFF. In DNA, the CDR3 is TGTGCCAGCAGCTTAAGCGGGAGTCGCGCGAATGGGCAGTTCTTC.

The V call is TRBV28, the J call TRBJ2-6; 7 nucleotides match TRBD1. V shed 3 bases and J 4 bases; nucleotides not matched to a gene: 9. Per germline, CDR1 MDHEN and CDR2 SYDVKM. CDR3 size: 17 residues. The CDR3: CASSLRTGVLGANVLTF. The CDR3 DNA sequence: TGTGCCAGCAGTTTGAGGACAGGAGTATTGGGGGCCAACGTCCTGACTTTC.

The J gene is TRBJ1-2, the V gene TRBV27, with 7 bases that match TRBD1. Per germline, CDR1 MNHEY and CDR2 SMNVEV (reference sequence). CDR3 length equals 14 residues. V lost 6 bases, J lost 1 base, and 5 bases stayed unmatched. For the CDR3, the DNA is TGTGCCAGCAGCTTGGACAGGCATAACTATGGCTACACCTTC. As protein: CASSLDRHNYGYTF.